The rows below give T cell receptor beta chains drawn from one sample of a study of early T cells in non-severe SARS-CoV-2 infection. TCRdb recomputed calls from the 5' RACE reads with MiXCR, one row per CDR3 protein. Of around 58,000 distinct CDR3 sequences detected, 14% to 15% appear once; the ten largest clones hold more than 8.5%. This specimen was whole blood, taken at baseline. These receptors all come from an adult who was a healthcare worker with PCR-confirmed SARS-CoV-2 infection or an uninfected control (not recorded which). The conserved cysteine and the conserved F or W are not part of the CDR3 here. A clone size is listed for some rows: how often the clone was seen (once, few, many), or a class if it is expanded.

>many|TRBV28
ASTLGSEGYNEQF
>-|TRBV29-1
SVGGTGLAGNEQF
>many|TRBV7-6
ASSLGYRGSTDTQY
>-|TRBV9
ASSVGGSSSGNTIY
>medium-sized|TRBV20-1
SARQLGGSSYNEQF
>-|TRBV13
ASSLRQVTNEQF
>-|TRBV4-1
ASSQGVGEYNEQF
>-|TRBV28
ASSATGVASPLH
>many|TRBV4-1
ASSQVSEAGGETQY
>-|TRBV10-2
ASHHPPGTHTDTQY
>-|TRBV2
ASSELEFNQPQH
>-|TRBV12-3/TRBV12-4
ASTPGQVNYGYT
>few|TRBV25-1
ASSASGSTDTQY
>few|TRBV5-4
ASGIGERYNEQF
>-|TRBV5-1
ASSLNGGTTDTQY
>few|TRBV7-6
ASSQNSGNTIY
>-|TRBV7-9
ASSPVPGGSETQY
>few|TRBV27
ASSRLAVNNEQF
>many|TRBV7-3
ASSPGLAGGDTF
>few|TRBV6-5
ASSYGLAGASDTQY
>-|TRBV5-6
ASSWRDSQETQY
>few|TRBV7-8
ASSLVSRTGLETQY
>-|TRBV29-1
SVADSSYGYT
>many|TRBV2
ASNGGGRYNEQF
>-|TRBV3-1
ASSQEGGYEQY
>-|TRBV24-1
ATSDSGTGGAEQF
>-|TRBV12-3/TRBV12-4
ASSPAVGLAGEETQY
>few|TRBV27
ASSLQDRSQGQY
>few|TRBV18
ASSPLSGNQPQH
>few|TRBV3-1
ASSQRTTSYEQY
>-|TRBV28
ASSLAGRYEQY
>-|TRBV18
ASSPPQGGGYEQY
>few|TRBV27
ASSLSGYGLLETQY
>few|TRBV6-2/TRBV6-3
ASSLPGPVAF
>many|TRBV4-1
ASSLRPTGSNEQY
>-|TRBV6-5
ASRDRERETQY
>few|TRBV20-1
SASHGTENNSPLH
>-|TRBV28
ASSSGGRAGTQY
>-|TRBV5-6
ASSLAGSHYGYT
>-|TRBV4-1
ASSQEGGGQAGGNTIY
>-|TRBV28
ASSRTGGYTHRGRTDTQY
>-|TRBV11-2
ASSTERGAAYEQY
>-|TRBV4-1
ASSQEVASALSTDTQY
>-|TRBV5-4
ASGRSGTNSYEQY
>-|TRBV28
ASSIPGQPSSGNTIY
>many|TRBV5-1
ASSFGPGQGDGYT
>few|TRBV10-1
ASSQTSGANNEQF
>many|TRBV7-8
ASSLARGVSNQPQH
>-|TRBV14
ASSQAYSGQRSGANVLT
>few|TRBV11-2
ASSSLTGVKNEKLF
>many|TRBV6-5
ASSGQNSPLH
>-|TRBV5-1
ASSLWGLGSNEQF
>many|TRBV4-1
ASSQVRLPEKLF
>few|TRBV6-1
ASSENRGLTEAF
>-|TRBV20-1
SASQGSPLEQY
>few|TRBV11-2
ASSRLGSYGYT
>few|TRBV7-6
ASRLTGVLGDTQY
>-|TRBV27
ASSLNRYNEQF
>few|TRBV7-6
ASAGHDFADTQY
>-|TRBV27
ASSLGNSNQPQH